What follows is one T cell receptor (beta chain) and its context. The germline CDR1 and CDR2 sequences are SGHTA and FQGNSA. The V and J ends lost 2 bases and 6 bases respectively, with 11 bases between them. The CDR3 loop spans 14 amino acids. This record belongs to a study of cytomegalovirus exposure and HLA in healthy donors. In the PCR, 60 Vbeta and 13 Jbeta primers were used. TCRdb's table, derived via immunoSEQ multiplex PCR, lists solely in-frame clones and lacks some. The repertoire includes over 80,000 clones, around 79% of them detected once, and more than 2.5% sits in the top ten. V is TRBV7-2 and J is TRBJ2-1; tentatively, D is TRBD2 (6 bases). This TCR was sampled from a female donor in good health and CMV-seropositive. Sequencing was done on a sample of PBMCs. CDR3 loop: CASSLTGSPNEQFF. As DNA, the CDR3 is TGTGCCAGCAGCTTAACCGGGAGTCCCAATGAGCAGTTCTTC. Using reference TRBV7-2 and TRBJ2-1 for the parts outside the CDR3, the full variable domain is GAGVSQSPSNKVTEKGKDVELRCDPISGHTALYWYRQSLGQGLEFLIYFQGNSAPDKSGLPSDRFSAERTGGSVSTLTIQRTQQEDSAVYLCASSLTGSPNEQFFGPGTRLTVL.